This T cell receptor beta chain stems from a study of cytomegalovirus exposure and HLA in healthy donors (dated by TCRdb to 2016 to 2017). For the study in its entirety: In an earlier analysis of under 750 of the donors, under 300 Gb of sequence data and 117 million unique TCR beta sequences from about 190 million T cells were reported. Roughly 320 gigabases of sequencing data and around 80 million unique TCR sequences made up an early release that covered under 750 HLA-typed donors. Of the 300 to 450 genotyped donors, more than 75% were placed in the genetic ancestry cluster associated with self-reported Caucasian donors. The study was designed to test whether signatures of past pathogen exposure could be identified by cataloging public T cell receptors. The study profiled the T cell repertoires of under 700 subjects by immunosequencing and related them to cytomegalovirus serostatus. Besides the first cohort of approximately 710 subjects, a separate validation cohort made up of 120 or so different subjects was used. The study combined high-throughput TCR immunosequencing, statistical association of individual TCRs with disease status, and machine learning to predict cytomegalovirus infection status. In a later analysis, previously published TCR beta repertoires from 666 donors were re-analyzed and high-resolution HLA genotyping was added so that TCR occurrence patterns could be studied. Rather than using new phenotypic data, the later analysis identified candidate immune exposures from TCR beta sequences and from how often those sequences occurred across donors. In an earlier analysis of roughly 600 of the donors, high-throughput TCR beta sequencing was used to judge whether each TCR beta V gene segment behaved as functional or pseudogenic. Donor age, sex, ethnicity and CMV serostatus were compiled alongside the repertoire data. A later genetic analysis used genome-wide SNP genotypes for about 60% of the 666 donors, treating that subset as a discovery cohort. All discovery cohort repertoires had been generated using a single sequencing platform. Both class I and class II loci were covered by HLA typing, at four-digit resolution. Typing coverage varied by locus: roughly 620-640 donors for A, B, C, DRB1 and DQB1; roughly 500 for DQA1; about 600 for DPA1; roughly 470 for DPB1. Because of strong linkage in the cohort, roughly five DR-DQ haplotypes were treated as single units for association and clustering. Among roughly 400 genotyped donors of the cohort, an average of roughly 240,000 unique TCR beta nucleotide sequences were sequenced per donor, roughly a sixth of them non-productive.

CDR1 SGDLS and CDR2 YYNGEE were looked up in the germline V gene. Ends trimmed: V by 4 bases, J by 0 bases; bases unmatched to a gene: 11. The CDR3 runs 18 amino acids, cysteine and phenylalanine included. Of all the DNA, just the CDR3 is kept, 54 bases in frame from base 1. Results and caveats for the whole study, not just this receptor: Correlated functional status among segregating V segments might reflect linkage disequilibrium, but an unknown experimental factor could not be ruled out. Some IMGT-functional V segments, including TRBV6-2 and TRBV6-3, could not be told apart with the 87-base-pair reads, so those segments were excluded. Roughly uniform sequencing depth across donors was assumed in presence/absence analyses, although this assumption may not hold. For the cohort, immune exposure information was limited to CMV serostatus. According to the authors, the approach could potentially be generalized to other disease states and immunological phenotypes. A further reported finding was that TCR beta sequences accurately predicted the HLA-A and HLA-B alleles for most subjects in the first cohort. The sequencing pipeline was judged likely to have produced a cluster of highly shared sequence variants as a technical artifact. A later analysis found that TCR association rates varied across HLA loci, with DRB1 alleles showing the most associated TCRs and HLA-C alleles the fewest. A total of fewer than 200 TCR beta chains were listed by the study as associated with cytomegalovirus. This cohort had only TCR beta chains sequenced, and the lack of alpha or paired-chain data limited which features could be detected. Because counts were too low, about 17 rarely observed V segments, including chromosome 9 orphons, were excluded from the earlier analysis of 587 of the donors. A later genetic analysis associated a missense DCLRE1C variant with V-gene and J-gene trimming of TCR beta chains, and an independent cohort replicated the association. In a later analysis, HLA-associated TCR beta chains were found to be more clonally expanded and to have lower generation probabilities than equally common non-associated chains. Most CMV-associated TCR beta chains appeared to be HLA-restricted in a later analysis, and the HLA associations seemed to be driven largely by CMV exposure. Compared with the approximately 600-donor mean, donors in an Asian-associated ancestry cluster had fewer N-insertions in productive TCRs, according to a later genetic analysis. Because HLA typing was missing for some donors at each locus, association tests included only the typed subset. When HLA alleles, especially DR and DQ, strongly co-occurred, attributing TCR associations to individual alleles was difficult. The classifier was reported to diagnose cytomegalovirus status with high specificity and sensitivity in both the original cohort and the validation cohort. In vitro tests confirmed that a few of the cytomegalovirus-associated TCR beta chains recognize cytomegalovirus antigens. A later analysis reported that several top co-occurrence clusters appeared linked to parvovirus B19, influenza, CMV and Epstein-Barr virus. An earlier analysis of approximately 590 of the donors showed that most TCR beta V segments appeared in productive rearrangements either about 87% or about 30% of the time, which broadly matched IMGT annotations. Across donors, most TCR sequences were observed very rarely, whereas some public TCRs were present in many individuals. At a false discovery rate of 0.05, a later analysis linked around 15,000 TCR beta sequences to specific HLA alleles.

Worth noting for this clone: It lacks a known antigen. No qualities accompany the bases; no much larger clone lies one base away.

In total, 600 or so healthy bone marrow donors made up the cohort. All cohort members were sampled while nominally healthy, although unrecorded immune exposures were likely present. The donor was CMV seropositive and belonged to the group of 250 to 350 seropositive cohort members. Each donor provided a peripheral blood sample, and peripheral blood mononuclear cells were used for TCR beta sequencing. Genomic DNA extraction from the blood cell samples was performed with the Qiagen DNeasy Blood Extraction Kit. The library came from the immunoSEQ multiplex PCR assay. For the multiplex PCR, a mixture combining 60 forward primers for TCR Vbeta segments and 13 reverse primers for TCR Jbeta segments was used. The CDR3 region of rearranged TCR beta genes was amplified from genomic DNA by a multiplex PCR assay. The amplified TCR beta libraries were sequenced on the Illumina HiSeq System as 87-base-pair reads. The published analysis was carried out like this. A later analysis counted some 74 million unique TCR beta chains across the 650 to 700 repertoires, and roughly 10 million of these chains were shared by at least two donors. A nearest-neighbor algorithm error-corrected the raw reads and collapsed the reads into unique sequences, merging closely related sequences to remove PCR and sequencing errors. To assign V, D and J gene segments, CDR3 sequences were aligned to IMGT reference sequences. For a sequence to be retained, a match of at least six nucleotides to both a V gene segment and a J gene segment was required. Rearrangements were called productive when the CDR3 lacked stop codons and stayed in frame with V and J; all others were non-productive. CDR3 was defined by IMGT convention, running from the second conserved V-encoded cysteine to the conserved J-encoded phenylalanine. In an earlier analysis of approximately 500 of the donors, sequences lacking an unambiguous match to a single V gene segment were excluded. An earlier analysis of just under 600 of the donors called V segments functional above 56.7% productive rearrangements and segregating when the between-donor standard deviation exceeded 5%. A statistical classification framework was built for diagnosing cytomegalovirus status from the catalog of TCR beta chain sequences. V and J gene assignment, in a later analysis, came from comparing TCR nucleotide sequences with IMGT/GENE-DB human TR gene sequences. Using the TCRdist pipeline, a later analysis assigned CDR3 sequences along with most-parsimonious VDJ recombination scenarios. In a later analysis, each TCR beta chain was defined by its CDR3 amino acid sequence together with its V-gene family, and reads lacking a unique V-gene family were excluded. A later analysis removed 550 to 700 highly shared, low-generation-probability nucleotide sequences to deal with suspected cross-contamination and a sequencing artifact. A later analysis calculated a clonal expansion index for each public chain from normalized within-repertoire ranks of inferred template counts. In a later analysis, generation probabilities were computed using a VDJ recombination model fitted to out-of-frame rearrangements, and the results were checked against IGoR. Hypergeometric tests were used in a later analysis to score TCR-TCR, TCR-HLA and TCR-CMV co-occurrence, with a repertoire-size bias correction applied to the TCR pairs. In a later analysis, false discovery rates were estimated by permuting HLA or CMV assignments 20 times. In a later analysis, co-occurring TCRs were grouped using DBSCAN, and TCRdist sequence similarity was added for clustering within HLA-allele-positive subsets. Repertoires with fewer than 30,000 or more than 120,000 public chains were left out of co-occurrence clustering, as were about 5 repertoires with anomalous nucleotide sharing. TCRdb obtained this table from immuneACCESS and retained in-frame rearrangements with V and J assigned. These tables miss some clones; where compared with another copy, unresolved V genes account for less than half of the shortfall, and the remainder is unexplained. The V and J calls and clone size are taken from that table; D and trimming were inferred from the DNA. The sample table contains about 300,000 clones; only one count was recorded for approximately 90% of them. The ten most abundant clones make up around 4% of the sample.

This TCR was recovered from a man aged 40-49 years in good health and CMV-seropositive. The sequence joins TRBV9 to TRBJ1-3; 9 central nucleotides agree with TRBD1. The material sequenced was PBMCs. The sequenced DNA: TGTGCCAGCAGCCCGAGGACAGGGGACACCTCCTCTGGAAACACCATATATTTT. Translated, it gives CASSPRTGDTSSGNTIYF. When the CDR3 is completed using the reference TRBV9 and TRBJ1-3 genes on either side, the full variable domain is DSGVTQTPKHLITATGQRVTLRCSPRSGDLSVYWYQQSLDQGLQFLIQYYNGEERAKGNILERFSAQQFPDLHSELNLSSLELGDSALYFCASSPRTGDTSSGNTIYFGEGSWLTVV.